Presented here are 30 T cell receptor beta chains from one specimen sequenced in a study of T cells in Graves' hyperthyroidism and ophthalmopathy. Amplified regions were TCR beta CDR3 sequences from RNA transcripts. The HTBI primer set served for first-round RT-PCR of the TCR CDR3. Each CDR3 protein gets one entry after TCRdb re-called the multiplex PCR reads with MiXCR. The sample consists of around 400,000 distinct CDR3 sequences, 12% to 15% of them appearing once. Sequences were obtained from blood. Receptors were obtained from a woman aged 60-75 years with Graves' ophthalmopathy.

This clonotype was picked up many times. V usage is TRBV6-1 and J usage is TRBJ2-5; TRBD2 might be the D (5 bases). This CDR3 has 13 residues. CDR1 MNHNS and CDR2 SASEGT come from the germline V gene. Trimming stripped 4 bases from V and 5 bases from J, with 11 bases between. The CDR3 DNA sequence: TGTGCCAGCAGTGGAGGGAAAGCGGAGACCCAGTACTTC. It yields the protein CASSGGKAETQYF.

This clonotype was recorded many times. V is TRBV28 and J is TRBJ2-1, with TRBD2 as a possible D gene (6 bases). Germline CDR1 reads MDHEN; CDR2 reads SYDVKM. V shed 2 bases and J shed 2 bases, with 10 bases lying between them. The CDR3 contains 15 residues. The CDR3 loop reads CASSLGEATYNEQFF. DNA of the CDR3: TGTGCCAGCAGTTTAGGGGAGGCCACCTACAATGAGCAGTTCTTC. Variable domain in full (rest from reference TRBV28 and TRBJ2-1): DVKVTQSSRYLVKRTGEKVFLECVQDMDHENMFWYRQDPGLGLRLIYFSYDVKMKEKGDIPEGYSVSREKKERFSLILESASTNQTSMYLCASSLGEATYNEQFFGPGTRLTVL.

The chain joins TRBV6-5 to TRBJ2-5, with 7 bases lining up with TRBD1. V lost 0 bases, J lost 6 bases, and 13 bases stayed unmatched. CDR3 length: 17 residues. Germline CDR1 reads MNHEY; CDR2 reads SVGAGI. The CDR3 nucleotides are TGTGCCAGCAGTTACTCCAGACAGGGTTCCAGTTGGAAGACCCAGTACTTC. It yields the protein CASSYSRQGSSWKTQYF.

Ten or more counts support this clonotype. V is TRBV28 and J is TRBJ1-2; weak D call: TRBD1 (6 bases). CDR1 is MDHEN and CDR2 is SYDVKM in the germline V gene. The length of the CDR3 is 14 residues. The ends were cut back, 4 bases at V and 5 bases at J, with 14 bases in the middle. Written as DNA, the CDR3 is TGTGCCAGCAGTTCCGGACAGAACCTATATGGCTACACCTTC. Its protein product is CASSSGQNLYGYTF.

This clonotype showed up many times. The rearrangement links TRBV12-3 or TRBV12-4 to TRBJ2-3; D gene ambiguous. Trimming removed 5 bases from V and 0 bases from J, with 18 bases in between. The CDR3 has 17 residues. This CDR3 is CASSLGQLRQSTDTQYF. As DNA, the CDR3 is TGTGCCAGCAGTCTGGGTCAGTTGCGACAAAGCACAGATACGCAGTATTTT.

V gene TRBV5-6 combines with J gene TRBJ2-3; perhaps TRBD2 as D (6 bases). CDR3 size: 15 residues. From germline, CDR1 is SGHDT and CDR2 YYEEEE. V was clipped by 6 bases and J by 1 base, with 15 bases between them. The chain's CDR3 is CASTISTGGTDTQYF. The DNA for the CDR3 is TGTGCCAGCACCATCAGTACGGGGGGCACAGATACGCAGTATTTT.

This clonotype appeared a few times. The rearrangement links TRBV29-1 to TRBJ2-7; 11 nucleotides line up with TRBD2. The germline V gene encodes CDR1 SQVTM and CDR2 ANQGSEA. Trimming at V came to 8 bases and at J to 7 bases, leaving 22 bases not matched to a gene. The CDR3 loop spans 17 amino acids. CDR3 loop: CSFYASTYSGRAVEQYF. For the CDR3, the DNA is TGCAGCTTTTATGCCTCAACCTATAGCGGGAGGGCCGTAGAGCAGTACTTC.

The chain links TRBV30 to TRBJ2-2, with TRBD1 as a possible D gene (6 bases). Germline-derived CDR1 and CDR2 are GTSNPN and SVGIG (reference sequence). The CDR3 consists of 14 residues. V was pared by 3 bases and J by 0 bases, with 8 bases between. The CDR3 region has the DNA TGTGCCTGGAGACAGGGCCCGAACACCGGGGAGCTGTTTTTT. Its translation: CAWRQGPNTGELFF.

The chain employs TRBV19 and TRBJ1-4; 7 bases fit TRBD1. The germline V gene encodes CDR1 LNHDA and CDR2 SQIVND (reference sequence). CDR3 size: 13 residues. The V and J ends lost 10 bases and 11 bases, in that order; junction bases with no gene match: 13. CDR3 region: CATGDSPRRKLFF. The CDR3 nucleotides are TGTGCCACCGGGGACAGCCCTCGGAGGAAACTGTTTTTT. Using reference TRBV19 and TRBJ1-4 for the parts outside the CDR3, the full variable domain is DGGITQSPKYLFRKEGQNVTLSCEQNLNHDAMYWYRQDPGQGLRLIYYSQIVNDFQKGDIAEGYSVSREKKESFPLTVTSAQKNPTAFYLCATGDSPRRKLFFGSGTQLSVL.

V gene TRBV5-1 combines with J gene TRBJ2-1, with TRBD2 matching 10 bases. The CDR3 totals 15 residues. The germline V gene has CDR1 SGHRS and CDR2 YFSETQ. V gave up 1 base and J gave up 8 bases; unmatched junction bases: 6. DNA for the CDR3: TGCGCCAGCAGCTTGAGGCTAGCGGGAGAGCATGAGCAGTTCTTC. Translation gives CASSLRLAGEHEQFF.

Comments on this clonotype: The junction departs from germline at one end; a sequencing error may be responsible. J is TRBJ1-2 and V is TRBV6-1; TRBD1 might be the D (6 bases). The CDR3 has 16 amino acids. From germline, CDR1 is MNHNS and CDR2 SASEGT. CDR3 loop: CASSDTRLDSRGGCAF. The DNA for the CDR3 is TGTGCCAGCAGTGACACCCGCCTGGACAGCCGTGGTGGCTGCGCCTTC.

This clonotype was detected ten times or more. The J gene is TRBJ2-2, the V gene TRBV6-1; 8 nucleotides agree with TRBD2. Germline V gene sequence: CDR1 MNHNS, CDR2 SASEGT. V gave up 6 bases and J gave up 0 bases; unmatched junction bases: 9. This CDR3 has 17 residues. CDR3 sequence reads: CASRLAGSHSNTGELFF. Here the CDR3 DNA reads TGTGCCAGCAGATTAGCGGGGAGCCACTCGAACACCGGGGAGCTGTTTTTT.

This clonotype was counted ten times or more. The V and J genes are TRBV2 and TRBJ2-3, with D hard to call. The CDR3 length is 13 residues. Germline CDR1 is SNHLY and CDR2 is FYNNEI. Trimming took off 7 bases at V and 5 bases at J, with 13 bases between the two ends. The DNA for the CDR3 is TGTGCCAGCAAGGACGGTTTAAGAGATACGCAGTATTTT. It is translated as CASKDGLRDTQYF.

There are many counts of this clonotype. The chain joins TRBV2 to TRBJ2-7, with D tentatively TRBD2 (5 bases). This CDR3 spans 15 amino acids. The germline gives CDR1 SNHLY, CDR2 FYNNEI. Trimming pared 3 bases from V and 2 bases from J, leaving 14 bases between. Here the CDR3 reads CASSEIDYLPYEQYF. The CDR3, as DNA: TGTGCCAGCAGTGAGATAGACTATCTACCCTACGAGCAGTACTTC. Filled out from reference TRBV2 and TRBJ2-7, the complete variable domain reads EPEVTQTPSHQVTQMGQEVILRCVPISNHLYFYWYRQILGQKVEFLVSFYNNEISEKSEIFDDQFSVERPDGSNFTLKIRSTKLEDSAMYFCASSEIDYLPYEQYFGPGTRLTVT.

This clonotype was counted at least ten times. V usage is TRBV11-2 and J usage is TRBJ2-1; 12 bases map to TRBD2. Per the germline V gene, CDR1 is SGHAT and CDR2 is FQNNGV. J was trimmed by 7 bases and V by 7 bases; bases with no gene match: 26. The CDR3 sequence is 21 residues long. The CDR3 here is CASTRLSGGGDWTSGMNEQFF. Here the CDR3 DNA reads TGTGCCAGCACACGGCTATCAGGGGGAGGGGACTGGACTAGCGGGATGAATGAGCAGTTCTTC.

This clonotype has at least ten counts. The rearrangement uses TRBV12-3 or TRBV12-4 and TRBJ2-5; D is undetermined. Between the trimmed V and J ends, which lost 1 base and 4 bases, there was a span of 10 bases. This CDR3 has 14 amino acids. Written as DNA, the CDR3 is TGTGCCAGCAGTTTAGGCGGCGTACGAGAGACCCAGTACTTC. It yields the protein CASSLGGVRETQYF.

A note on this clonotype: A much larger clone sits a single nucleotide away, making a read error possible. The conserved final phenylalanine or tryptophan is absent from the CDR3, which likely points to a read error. DNA for the CDR3: TGTGCCAGCAGCCAAGGGATAGAGGCAGATACGCAGTATTAT. As protein: CASSQGIEADTQYY. The V and J genes are TRBV4-2 and TRBJ2-3; no firm D call. Germline V gene lookup returns CDR1 LGHNA and CDR2 YNFKEQ. V lost 1 base and J 4 bases, leaving 9 bases between the germline ends. The CDR3 runs to 14 residues.

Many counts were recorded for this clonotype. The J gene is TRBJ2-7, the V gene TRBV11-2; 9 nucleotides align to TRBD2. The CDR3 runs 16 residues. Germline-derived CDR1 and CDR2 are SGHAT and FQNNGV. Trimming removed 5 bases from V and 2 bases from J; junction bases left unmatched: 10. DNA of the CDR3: TGTGCCAGCAGCGATTATTCCGGGACTAGCACCTACGAGCAGTACTTC. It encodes CASSDYSGTSTYEQYF.

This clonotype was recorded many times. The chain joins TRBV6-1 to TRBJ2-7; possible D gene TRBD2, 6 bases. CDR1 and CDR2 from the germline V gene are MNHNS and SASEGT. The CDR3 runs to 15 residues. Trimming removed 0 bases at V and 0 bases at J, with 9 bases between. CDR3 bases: TGTGCCAGCAGTGAAGCGGCGGGAAGCTCCTACGAGCAGTACTTC. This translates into CASSEAAGSSYEQYF.

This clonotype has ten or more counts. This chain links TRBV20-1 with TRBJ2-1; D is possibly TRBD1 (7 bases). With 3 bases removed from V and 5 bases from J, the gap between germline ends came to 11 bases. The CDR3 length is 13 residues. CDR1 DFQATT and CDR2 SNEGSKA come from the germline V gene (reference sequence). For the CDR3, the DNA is TGCAGTGCTAGGGGCAGGGGGGACAATGAGCAGTTCTTC. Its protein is CSARGRGDNEQFF.

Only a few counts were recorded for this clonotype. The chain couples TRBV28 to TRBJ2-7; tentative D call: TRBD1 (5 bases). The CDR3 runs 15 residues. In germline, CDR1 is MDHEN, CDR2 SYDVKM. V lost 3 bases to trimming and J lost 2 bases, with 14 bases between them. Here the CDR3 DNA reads TGTGCCAGCAGTTTTAAGGGGAACACTCCCTACGAGCAGTACTTC. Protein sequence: CASSFKGNTPYEQYF.

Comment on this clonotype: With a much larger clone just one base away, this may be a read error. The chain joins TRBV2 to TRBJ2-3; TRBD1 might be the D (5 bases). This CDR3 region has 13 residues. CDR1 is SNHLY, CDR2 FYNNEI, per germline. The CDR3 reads CTSRTYRTDTQYF. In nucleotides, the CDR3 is TGTACCAGCAGGACATACCGCACAGATACGCAGTATTTT.

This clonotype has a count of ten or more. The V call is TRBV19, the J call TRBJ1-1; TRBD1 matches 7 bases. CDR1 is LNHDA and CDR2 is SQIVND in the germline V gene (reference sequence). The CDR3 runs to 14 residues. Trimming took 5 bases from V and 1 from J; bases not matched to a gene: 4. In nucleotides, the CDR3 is TGTGCCAGTAGTTCCTACAGGGGGAACACTGAAGCTTTCTTT. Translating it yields CASSSYRGNTEAFF.

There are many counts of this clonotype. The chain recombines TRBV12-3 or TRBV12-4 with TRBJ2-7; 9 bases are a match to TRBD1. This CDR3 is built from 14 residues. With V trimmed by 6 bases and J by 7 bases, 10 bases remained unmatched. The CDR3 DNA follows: TGTGCCAGCAGCACCCGGGACAGGGCTGCGGAGCAGTACTTC. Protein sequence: CASSTRDRAAEQYF.

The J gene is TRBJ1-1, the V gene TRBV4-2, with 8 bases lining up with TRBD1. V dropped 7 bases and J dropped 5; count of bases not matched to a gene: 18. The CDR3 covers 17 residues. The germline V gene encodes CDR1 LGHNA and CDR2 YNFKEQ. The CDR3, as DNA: TGTGCCAGCACCACTTCTCAGTCCGGACAGGGATCGACTGAAGCTTTCTTT. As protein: CASTTSQSGQGSTEAFF.

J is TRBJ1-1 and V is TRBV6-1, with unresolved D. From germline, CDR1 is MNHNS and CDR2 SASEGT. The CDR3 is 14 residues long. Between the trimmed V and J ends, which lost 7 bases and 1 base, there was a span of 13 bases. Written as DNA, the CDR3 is TGTGCCAGCACCCGAGGGAGACCGAACACTGAAGCTTTCTTT. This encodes CASTRGRPNTEAFF.

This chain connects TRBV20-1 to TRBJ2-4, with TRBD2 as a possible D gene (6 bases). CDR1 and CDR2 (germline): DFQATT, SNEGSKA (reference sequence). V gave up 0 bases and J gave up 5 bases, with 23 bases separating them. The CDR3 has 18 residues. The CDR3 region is CSAREGLGGSSLQNIQYF. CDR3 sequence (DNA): TGCAGTGCTAGAGAAGGTTTAGGAGGGAGCTCCCTCCAAAACATTCAGTACTTC.

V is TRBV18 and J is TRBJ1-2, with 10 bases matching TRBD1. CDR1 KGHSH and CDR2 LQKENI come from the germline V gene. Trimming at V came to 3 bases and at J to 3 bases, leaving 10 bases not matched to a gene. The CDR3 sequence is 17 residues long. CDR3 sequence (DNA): TGTGCCAGCTCACCGGGGCTTCCCGGGACAGGGGACTATGGCTACACCTTC. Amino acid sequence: CASSPGLPGTGDYGYTF.

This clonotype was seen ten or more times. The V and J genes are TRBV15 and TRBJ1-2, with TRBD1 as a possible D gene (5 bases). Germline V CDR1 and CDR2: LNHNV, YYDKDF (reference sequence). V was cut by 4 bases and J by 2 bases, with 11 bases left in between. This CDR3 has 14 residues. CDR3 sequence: CATSTGQYNYGYTF. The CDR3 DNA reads TGTGCCACCAGCACCGGACAATACAACTATGGCTACACCTTC.

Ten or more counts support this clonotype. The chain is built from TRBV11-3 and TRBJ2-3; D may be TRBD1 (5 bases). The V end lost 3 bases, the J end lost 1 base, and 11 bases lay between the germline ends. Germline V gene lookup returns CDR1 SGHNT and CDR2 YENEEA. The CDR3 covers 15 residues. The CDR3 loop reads CASSLTALRTDTQYF. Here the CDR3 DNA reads TGTGCCAGCAGCTTGACAGCCCTCCGCACAGATACGCAGTATTTT.